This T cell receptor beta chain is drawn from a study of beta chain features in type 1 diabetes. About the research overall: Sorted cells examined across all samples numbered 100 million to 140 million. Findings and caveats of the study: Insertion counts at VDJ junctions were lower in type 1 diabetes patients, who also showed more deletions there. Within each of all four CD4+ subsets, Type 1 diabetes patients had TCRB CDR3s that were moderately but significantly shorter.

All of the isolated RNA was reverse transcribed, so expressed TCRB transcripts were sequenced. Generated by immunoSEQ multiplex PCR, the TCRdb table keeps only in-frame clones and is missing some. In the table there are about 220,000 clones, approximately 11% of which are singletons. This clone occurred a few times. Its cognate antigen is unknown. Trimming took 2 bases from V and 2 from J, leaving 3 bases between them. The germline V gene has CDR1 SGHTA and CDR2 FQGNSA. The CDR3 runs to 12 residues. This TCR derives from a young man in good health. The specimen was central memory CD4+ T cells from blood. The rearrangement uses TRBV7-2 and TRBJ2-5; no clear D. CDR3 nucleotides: TGTGCCAGCAGCTTATGGCAAGAGACCCAGTACTTC. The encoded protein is CASSLWQETQYF.